This entry lists 18 T cell receptor beta chains sequenced from one sample in a study of shared clonotypes between healthy human individuals. Sequencing was performed with immunoSEQ multiplex PCR; in TCRdb, only in-frame clones are kept and a portion is missing. The data hold roughly 1,100,000 clones, with around four fifths observed a single time. The specimen was memory CD4+ T cells sorted from blood. Stated subset: CD45RA-negative fraction. The receptors shown here come from a man between 18 and 35 years old in good health.

About this clone: Other DNA sequences in the same sample also yield this CDR3. The chain is built from TRBV18 and TRBJ1-3; no definite D call. With 1 base removed from V and 0 bases from J, the gap between germline ends came to 4 bases. The CDR3 is 14 residues long. CDR1 is KGHSH, CDR2 LQKENI, per germline. CDR3: CASSPRDSGNTIYF. The DNA of the CDR3 is TGTGCCAGCTCACCACGGGACTCTGGAAACACCATATATTTT.

The rearrangement uses TRBV5-1 and TRBJ2-7; D possibly corresponds to TRBD1 (5 bases). The germline V gene encodes CDR1 SGHRS and CDR2 YFSETQ. Trimming shortened V by 0 bases and J by 5 bases, and 12 bases separated the two germline ends. The CDR3 extends over 14 amino acids. CDR3 loop: CASSLGKGSDEQYF. DNA of the CDR3: TGCGCCAGCAGCTTGGGAAAGGGGTCCGACGAGCAGTACTTC.

Comments on this clone: Within the sample, other DNA sequences also encode this same CDR3. The gene calls are TRBV19 and TRBJ1-1, with D perhaps TRBD1 (6 bases). This CDR3 comprises 12 residues. V was clipped by 3 bases and J by 5 bases, with 7 bases between them. Germline lookup yields CDR1 LNHDA and CDR2 SQIVND (reference sequence). The CDR3 protein is CASSIRGTEAFF. CDR3 bases: TGTGCCAGTAGTATTAGGGGGACTGAAGCTTTCTTT.

This clone was recorded many times. This chain connects TRBV5-1 to TRBJ2-5; 9 bases align to TRBD2. J lost 5 bases, V lost 0 bases, and 5 bases had no gene match. The CDR3 is 15 amino acids. From germline, CDR1 is SGHRS and CDR2 YFSETQ. The CDR3 nucleotides are TGCGCCAGCAGCTTGGTCGCGGGAGGGGAGGAGACCCAGTACTTC. Its protein product is CASSLVAGGEETQYF.

The chain is built from TRBV29-1 and TRBJ2-3; D unclear. The CDR3 length is 14 residues. The germline CDR1 and CDR2 sequences are SQVTM and ANQGSEA. V lost 3 bases to trimming and J lost 4 bases, with 14 bases between them. DNA for the CDR3: TGCAGCGTTGAGGGCATCCAAAACGCAGATACGCAGTATTTT. It translates to CSVEGIQNADTQYF.

The genes are TRBV11-2 and TRBJ2-5; D is unresolved. The CDR3 spans 14 residues. V lost 6 bases and J 3 bases, leaving 14 bases between the germline ends. Germline-derived CDR1 and CDR2 are SGHAT and FQNNGV. The CDR3 nucleotides read TGTGCCAGCAGTCCCTTTTCTAGGGAAGAGACCCAGTACTTC. It yields the protein CASSPFSREETQYF.

The V gene is TRBV7-9, the J gene TRBJ1-6, with a tentative D call TRBD1 (6 bases). CDR1 and CDR2 from the germline V gene are SEHNR and FQNEAQ (reference sequence). This CDR3 comprises 15 residues. The V and J ends lost 5 bases and 5 bases respectively, with 13 bases between them. CDR3 region: CASSPRGGDNSPLHF. The CDR3 nucleotides are TGTGCCAGCAGCCCCAGGGGAGGTGATAATTCACCCCTCCACTTT.

V and J are TRBV6-6 and TRBJ2-7; 7 nucleotides agree with TRBD1. The CDR3 is 13 residues long. The trim removed 1 base at V and 6 bases at J, leaving 3 bases unmatched. Germline CDR1 and CDR2: MNHNY and SVGAGI (reference sequence). CDR3 sequence: CASSYLGTAEQYF. The CDR3 nucleotides are TGTGCCAGCAGTTACTTAGGGACAGCCGAGCAGTACTTC.

The J gene is TRBJ2-3, the V gene TRBV5-6, with a possible D match to TRBD1 (5 bases). The CDR3 consists of 13 residues. Between the trimmed V and J ends, which lost 4 bases and 5 bases, there was a span of 11 bases. The V gene's germline CDR1 is SGHDT and CDR2 YYEEEE. CDR3 DNA sequence: TGTGCCAGCAGCACAGGAGCCGAAGATACGCAGTATTTT. This encodes CASSTGAEDTQYF. Complete variable domain (other parts from reference TRBV5-6 and TRBJ2-3): DAGVTQSPTHLIKTRGQQVTLRCSPKSGHDTVSWYQQALGQGPQFIFQYYEEEERQRGNFPDRFSGHQFPNYSSELNVNALLLGDSALYLCASSTGAEDTQYFGPGTRLTVL.

This clone was counted only a few times. This chain links TRBV5-4 with TRBJ1-2; the match to TRBD1 covers 8 bases. J was trimmed by 7 bases and V by 2 bases; bases with no gene match: 13. Germline CDR1 and CDR2: SGHNT and YYREEE (reference sequence). CDR3 length equals 16 residues. Here the CDR3 DNA reads TGTGCCAGCAGCTTTAAGAGGGGACAGGCCACCTTTGGCTACACCTTC. This gives the protein CASSFKRGQATFGYTF.

In DNA, the CDR3 is TGTGCCAGCAGAAGACAGCTGGGGTCCTACGAGCAGTACTTC. This gives the protein CASRRQLGSYEQYF. This chain joins TRBV28 and TRBJ2-7; the D gene is possibly TRBD1 (5 bases). The CDR3 is 14 residues long. Germline V lookup: CDR1 MDHEN, CDR2 SYDVKM. Trimming stripped 6 bases from V and 1 base from J, with 13 bases between.

In this sample, this clone turned up once. The J gene is TRBJ2-7, the V gene TRBV2; D call uncertain. The CDR3 consists of 13 residues. Germline assignment: CDR1 SNHLY and CDR2 FYNNEI. Trimming took 3 bases from V and 5 from J, leaving 11 bases between them. As DNA, the CDR3 is TGTGCCAGCAGTGATTGGTCTTCGAACGAGCAGTACTTC. Protein: CASSDWSSNEQYF. The full variable domain, rest sourced from reference TRBV2 and TRBJ2-7, is EPEVTQTPSHQVTQMGQEVILRCVPISNHLYFYWYRQILGQKVEFLVSFYNNEISEKSEIFDDQFSVERPDGSNFTLKIRSTKLEDSAMYFCASSDWSSNEQYFGPGTRLTVT.

As DNA, the CDR3 is TGTGCCATCAGTGGGTCCGTAACCGGGACTAGCGGGGGTCCCATCTACAATGAGCAGTTCTTC. This gives the protein CAISGSVTGTSGGPIYNEQFF. This chain uses TRBV10-3 with TRBJ2-1; 14 bases align to TRBD2. CDR1 ENHRY and CDR2 SYGVKD come from the germline V gene. J lost 3 bases, V lost 4 bases, and 17 bases had no gene match. There are 21 residues in the CDR3.

The chain employs TRBV4-3 and TRBJ2-4; weak D call: TRBD1 (6 bases). The CDR3 runs to 14 residues. From germline, CDR1 is LGHNA and CDR2 YSLEER. The ends were cut back, 1 base at V and 6 bases at J, with 10 bases in the middle. The CDR3 loop is CASSQAVRGNIQYF. For the CDR3, the DNA is TGCGCCAGCAGCCAAGCGGTCAGGGGAAACATTCAGTACTTC.

The gene calls are TRBV5-1 and TRBJ2-7, with TRBD2 matching over 9 bases. Germline assignment: CDR1 SGHRS and CDR2 YFSETQ. CDR3 length equals 15 residues. The junction had 6 bases not matched to a gene; V was cut back by 0 bases and J by 5 bases. The DNA for the CDR3 is TGCGCCAGCAGCTTGGTAGCTAGCGGGATTCACGAGCAGTACTTC. This encodes CASSLVASGIHEQYF.

This clone appeared a few times. This chain joins TRBV18 and TRBJ1-5; tentatively, D is TRBD1 (5 bases). The V gene lost 2 bases and the J gene lost 8 bases, with 16 bases spanning the gap. The CDR3 sequence is 15 residues long. Germline CDR1 and CDR2: KGHSH and LQKENI. The CDR3: CASSPRARKGEPQHF. CDR3 in DNA: TGTGCCAGCTCACCAAGGGCACGGAAAGGGGAGCCCCAGCATTTT.

As concerns this clone: Other DNA sequences in this specimen translate into the identical CDR3. The chain uses TRBV18 and TRBJ2-7, with TRBD2 matching over 8 bases. The germline V gene has CDR1 KGHSH and CDR2 LQKENI. With 5 bases clipped from V and 0 bases from J, the junction kept 0 bases outside the gene matches. This CDR3 region has 13 residues. The CDR3 spells CASSAGGSYEQYF. In nucleotides, the CDR3 is TGTGCCAGCTCAGCGGGAGGCTCCTACGAGCAGTACTTC. Full variable domain (missing parts from reference TRBV18 and TRBJ2-7): NAGVMQNPRHLVRRRGQEARLRCSPMKGHSHVYWYRQLPEEGLKFMVYLQKENIIDESGMPKERFSAEFPKEGPSILRIQQVVRGDSAAYFCASSAGGSYEQYFGPGTRLTVT.

This clone was picked up a small number of times. The V gene is TRBV7-6, the J gene TRBJ1-1; D is unresolved. Trimming shortened V by 4 bases and J by 1 base, and 7 bases separated the two germline ends. Germline V gives CDR1 SGHVS, CDR2 FNYEAQ. This CDR3 has 13 residues. The DNA of the CDR3 is TGTGCCAGCAGCTCCGACCAGAACACTGAAGCTTTCTTT. Its protein is CASSSDQNTEAFF. Together with reference TRBV7-6 and TRBJ1-1, the CDR3 gives the full variable domain: GAGVSQSPRYKVTKRGQDVALRCDPISGHVSLYWYRQALGQGPEFLTYFNYEAQQDKSGLPNDRFSAERPEGSISTLTIQRTEQRDSAMYRCASSSDQNTEAFFGQGTRLTVV.